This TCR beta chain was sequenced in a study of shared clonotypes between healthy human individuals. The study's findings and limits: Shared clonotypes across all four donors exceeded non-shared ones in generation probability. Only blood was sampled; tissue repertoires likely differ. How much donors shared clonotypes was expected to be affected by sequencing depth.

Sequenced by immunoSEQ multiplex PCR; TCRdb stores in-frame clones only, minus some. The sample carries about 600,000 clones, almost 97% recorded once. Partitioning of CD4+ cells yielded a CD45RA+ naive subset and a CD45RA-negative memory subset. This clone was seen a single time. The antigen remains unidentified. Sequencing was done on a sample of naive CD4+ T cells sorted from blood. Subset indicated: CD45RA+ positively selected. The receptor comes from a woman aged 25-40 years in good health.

CDR3 residues: CASSLVGRLGASQPSYEQYF. CDR3 DNA sequence: TGTGCCAGCAGTTTAGTAGGCAGGCTAGGCGCTAGCCAACCCTCCTACGAGCAGTACTTC. The chain uses TRBV28 and TRBJ2-7, with a weak D call TRBD2 (5 bases). Germline lookup yields CDR1 MDHEN and CDR2 SYDVKM. Deletions cut 2 bases from V and 0 bases from J, with 26 bases between. The CDR3 extends over 20 amino acids. Supplemented by reference TRBV28 and TRBJ2-7, the full variable domain reads DVKVTQSSRYLVKRTGEKVFLECVQDMDHENMFWYRQDPGLGLRLIYFSYDVKMKEKGDIPEGYSVSREKKERFSLILESASTNQTSMYLCASSLVGRLGASQPSYEQYFGPGTRLTVT.